Each of the 11 T cell receptor beta chains below was sequenced from the same sample in a study of blood T cell repertoires in COVID-19. Repertoires were generated with immunoSEQ multiplex PCR, while TCRdb's copy carries only in-frame clones and drops some. Among 150,000 or so clones listed, 75% to 90% were seen once. The sequencing sample was made of peripheral blood. The receptors stem from a man aged 80 or over with acute or convalescent COVID-19.

Here the CDR3 reads CASSLWVGTSGYYEQYF. DNA of the CDR3: TGTGCCAGCAGCTTATGGGTCGGGACTAGCGGTTACTACGAGCAGTACTTC. The chain carries TRBV7-3 and TRBJ2-7; TRBD2 aligns across 11 bases. The CDR3 has 17 amino acids. Per germline, CDR1 SGHTA and CDR2 FQGTGA. The V and J ends lost 2 bases and 3 bases, in that order; junction bases with no gene match: 9.

The rearrangement joins TRBV5-1 to TRBJ1-1; TRBD1 might be the D (6 bases). The CDR3 extends over 14 amino acids. Per germline, CDR1 SGHRS and CDR2 YFSETQ. V was pared by 3 bases and J by 3 bases, with 12 bases between. The CDR3 protein is CASSSHTGYTEAFF. The CDR3 coding sequence is TGCGCCAGCAGCTCCCATACAGGGTACACTGAAGCTTTCTTT.

The J gene is TRBJ2-1, the V gene TRBV5-1, with D possibly TRBD2 on 6 matching bases. This CDR3 region has 16 residues. Germline lookup yields CDR1 SGHRS and CDR2 YFSETQ. Trimming left V 3 bases short and J 6 bases short, with 19 bases between. This CDR3 reads CASSSSGGGAINEQFF. The CDR3 DNA reads TGCGCCAGCAGCTCCTCTGGTGGAGGGGCTATCAATGAGCAGTTCTTC.

V and J are TRBV3-1 (or the pseudogene TRBV3-2) and TRBJ2-2; D not certain. Trimming stripped 1 base from V and 0 bases from J, with 3 bases between. The CDR3 totals 14 residues. CDR1 LGHDT and CDR2 YNNKEL come from the germline V gene (reference sequence). The CDR3 sequence is CASSQASNTGELFF. In DNA form, the CDR3 reads TGTGCCAGCAGCCAAGCCTCGAACACCGGGGAGCTGTTTTTT.

This chain joins TRBV7-8 and TRBJ2-5; 12 nucleotides line up with TRBD2. The trim removed 5 bases at V and 2 bases at J, leaving 3 bases unmatched. The CDR3 spans 15 residues. Germline V gene data show CDR1 as SGHVS and CDR2 as FQNEAQ. The CDR3 DNA is TGTGCCAGCAGCGCCGGGACTAGCGGGCAAGAGACCCAGTACTTC. This translates into CASSAGTSGQETQYF.

Ten or more counts support this clone. The chain has TRBV29-1 and TRBJ1-2; TRBD1 matches at 9 bases. This CDR3 is built from 12 residues. J gave up 2 bases and V 6 bases, and 1 base lay outside the gene matches. CDR1 SQVTM and CDR2 ANQGSEA come from the germline V gene. The DNA of the CDR3 is TGCAGCGTGGGACAGGGAAACTATGGCTACACCTTC. Protein: CSVGQGNYGYTF.

The chain has TRBV28 and TRBJ1-1; D remains ambiguous. Trimming removed 3 bases at V and 11 bases at J, with 10 bases between. Germline loops: CDR1 MDHEN, CDR2 SYDVKM. The CDR3 contains 11 residues. The CDR3 DNA reads as TGTGCCAGCAGTTTTGAATCGGTGGCTTTCTTT. Translated, it gives CASSFESVAFF.

V gene TRBV18 combines with J gene TRBJ1-5, with TRBD1 identical over 7 bases. The CDR3 consists of 16 residues. Unmatched junction bases numbered 3, after V lost 1 base and J lost 0 bases. In germline, CDR1 is KGHSH, CDR2 LQKENI. This CDR3 reads CASSPQGAYSNQPQHF. Written as DNA, the CDR3 is TGTGCCAGCTCACCACAGGGGGCGTATAGCAATCAGCCCCAGCATTTT.

The V gene is TRBV5-1, the J gene TRBJ2-7; 7 bases are a match to TRBD1. Trimming at V came to 4 bases and at J to 3 bases, leaving 10 bases not matched to a gene. This CDR3 spans 15 amino acids. Germline loops: CDR1 SGHRS, CDR2 YFSETQ. CDR3 region: CASSETPGQSYEQYF. The CDR3 DNA reads as TGCGCCAGCAGCGAAACCCCGGGACAGAGCTACGAGCAGTACTTC.

The chain recombines TRBV6-6 with TRBJ2-3; no firm D call. The CDR3 length is 13 residues. The V gene lost 5 bases and the J gene lost 3 bases, with 9 bases spanning the gap. Germline V gene sequence: CDR1 MNHNY, CDR2 SVGAGI (reference sequence). CDR3 protein: CASSLPGTDTQYF. CDR3 nucleotide sequence: TGTGCCAGCAGTCTCCCCGGGACAGATACGCAGTATTTT.

The chain carries TRBV7-9 and TRBJ1-2, with D hard to call. Trimming took 2 bases from V and 4 from J, leaving 23 bases between them. CDR1 and CDR2 (germline): SEHNR, FQNEAQ (reference sequence). The CDR3 has 18 residues. CDR3 region: CASSLRPTPRGLGYGYTF. CDR3 nucleotide sequence: TGTGCCAGCAGCTTACGGCCGACGCCCCGAGGGCTGGGCTATGGCTACACCTTC.